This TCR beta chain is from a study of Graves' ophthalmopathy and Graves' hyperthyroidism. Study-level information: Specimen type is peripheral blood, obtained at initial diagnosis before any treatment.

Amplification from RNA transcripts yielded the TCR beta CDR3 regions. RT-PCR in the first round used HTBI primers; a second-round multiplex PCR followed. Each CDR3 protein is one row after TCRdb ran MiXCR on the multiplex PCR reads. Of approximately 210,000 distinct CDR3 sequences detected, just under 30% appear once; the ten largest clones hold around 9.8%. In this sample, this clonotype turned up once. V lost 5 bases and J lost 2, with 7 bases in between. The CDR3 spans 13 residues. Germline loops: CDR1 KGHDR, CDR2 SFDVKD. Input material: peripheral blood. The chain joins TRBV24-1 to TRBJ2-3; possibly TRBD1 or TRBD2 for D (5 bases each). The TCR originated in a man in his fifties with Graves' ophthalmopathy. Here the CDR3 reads CATSGGATDTQYF. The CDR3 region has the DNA TGTGCCACCAGTGGAGGGGCCACAGATACGCAGTATTTT.